The 10 T cell receptor beta chains given below trace back to one sample, sequenced in a study of shared clonotypes between healthy human individuals. Method: immunoSEQ multiplex PCR; TCRdb's copy keeps in-frame clones and lacks some. The sample consists of more than 550,000 clones, 80% to 95% of them appearing once. The material sequenced was memory CD8+ T cells from PBMCs. The sample's subset: CD45RO+ cells pooled with CCR7-negative TemRA cells. The source of these receptors is a young man in good health. Some clones in this sample may be carry-over from other donors' samples.

The J gene is TRBJ2-4, the V gene TRBV6-6, with D possibly matching TRBD2 (5 bases). Germline V gives CDR1 MNHNY, CDR2 SVGAGI (reference sequence). Trimming shortened V by 5 bases and J by 1 base, and 12 bases separated the two germline ends. This CDR3 is 15 amino acids long. For the CDR3, the DNA is TGTGCCAGCAGTGAGGATGGCGGGGCCAAAAACATTCAGTACTTC. It is translated as CASSEDGGAKNIQYF.

Concerning this clone itself: This clone may be a read error of a much larger clone one base away. The chain combines TRBV7-6 with TRBJ2-2, with D unclear. V was cut by 5 bases and J by 0 bases, with 1 base left in between. This CDR3 spans 12 amino acids. CDR1 SGHVS and CDR2 FNYEAQ come from the germline V gene. The CDR3 DNA reads as TGTGCCAGCAGCGCGAACACCGGGGAGCTGTTTTTT. It is translated as CASSANTGELFF.

The genes are TRBV15 and TRBJ2-5; TRBD1 matches at 9 bases. This CDR3 has 18 amino acids. Germline trimming cut 0 bases from V and 5 bases from J; bases unmatched to any gene: 13. Looked up from germline, CDR1 is LNHNV and CDR2 is YYDKDF (reference sequence). CDR3 loop: CATSRDPFGDRDWETQYF. The CDR3 bases are TGTGCCACCAGCAGAGATCCATTTGGGGACAGGGACTGGGAGACCCAGTACTTC.

The chain uses TRBV27 and TRBJ1-1; weak D call: TRBD1 (5 bases). The V end was cut by 2 bases, the J end by 1 base, with 14 bases between. CDR1 is MNHEY and CDR2 is SMNVEV in the germline V gene (reference sequence). This CDR3 is 16 amino acids long. The CDR3 DNA reads TGTGCCAGCAGTTTAGGTCCAGGGTCGTCGAACACTGAAGCTTTCTTT. It specifies CASSLGPGSSNTEAFF.

The chain combines TRBV10-3 with TRBJ2-2, with TRBD2 matching 8 bases. After removal of 8 bases from V and 0 bases from J, the junction contained 17 bases not matched to a gene. CDR3 length equals 19 residues. Germline assignment: CDR1 ENHRY and CDR2 SYGVKD. The CDR3 region is CAIGGRREASNPNTGELFF. The DNA of the CDR3 is TGTGCCATCGGGGGGCGGCGGGAGGCCTCCAACCCGAACACCGGGGAGCTGTTTTTT.

The V call is TRBV27, the J call TRBJ2-7; 10 bases are shared with TRBD2. Looked up from germline, CDR1 is MNHEY and CDR2 is SMNVEV (reference sequence). Unmatched junction bases numbered 8, after V lost 6 bases and J lost 6 bases. The CDR3 covers 14 residues. CDR3 sequence (DNA): TGTGCCAGCAGCCCAGCGGGAGGGCCGATCGAGCAGTACTTC. Protein product: CASSPAGGPIEQYF.

The chain couples TRBV6-1 to TRBJ2-5; 9 positions agree with TRBD1. Losses at the gene ends were 8 bases for V and 5 bases for J; bases not matched to a gene: 9. The CDR3 contains 14 residues. Germline assignment: CDR1 MNHNS and CDR2 SASEGT. CDR3 loop: CASEGTGWSETQYF. CDR3 in DNA: TGTGCCAGCGAAGGGACAGGGTGGTCGGAGACCCAGTACTTC.

This clone was seen more than once but under ten times. This chain uses TRBV27 with TRBJ2-7; no definite D call. This CDR3 contains 14 residues. From germline, CDR1 is MNHEY and CDR2 SMNVEV (reference sequence). V gave up 5 bases and J gave up 2 bases, with 13 bases separating them. The CDR3 bases are TGTGCCAGCAGTGAATTCCCAACAGCCTACGAGCAGTACTTC. Protein product: CASSEFPTAYEQYF.

The chain is built from TRBV7-3 and TRBJ2-6, with TRBD1 matching over 9 bases. The germline V gene has CDR1 SGHTA and CDR2 FQGTGA. V shed 3 bases, J shed 2 bases, and the junction held 8 bases outside the gene matches. This CDR3 has 18 residues. For the CDR3, the DNA is TGTGCCAGCAGCTTCCTACGGGACAGGGCTCCTGGGGCCAACGTCCTGACTTTC. This translates into CASSFLRDRAPGANVLTF. Full variable domain (outside the CDR3, taken from reference TRBV7-3 and TRBJ2-6): GAGVSQTPSNKVTEKGKYVELRCDPISGHTALYWYRQSLGQGPEFLIYFQGTGAADDSGLPNDRFFAVRPEGSVSTLKIQRTERGDSAVYLCASSFLRDRAPGANVLTFGAGSRLTVL.

This clone was picked up a small number of times. V usage is TRBV5-1 and J usage is TRBJ1-1; no firm D call. The V gene's germline CDR1 is SGHRS and CDR2 YFSETQ. The V and J ends lost 6 bases and 7 bases respectively, with 22 bases between them. The CDR3 runs 15 residues. The CDR3 protein is CASTPGPKGVDEAFF. DNA of the CDR3: TGCGCCAGCACCCCGGGCCCAAAGGGTGTGGATGAAGCTTTCTTT. Supplemented by reference TRBV5-1 and TRBJ1-1, the full variable domain reads KAGVTQTPRYLIKTRGQQVTLSCSPISGHRSVSWYQQTPGQGLQFLFEYFSETQRNKGNFPGRFSGRQFSNSRSEMNVSTLELGDSALYLCASTPGPKGVDEAFFGQGTRLTVV.